The 18 T cell receptor beta chains below were found in one sample sequenced in a study of type 1 regulatory T cells. Their target antigens are unknown. In TCRdb, the reads were re-called with MiXCR into one record per CDR3 protein. The table has 60,000 to 80,000 distinct CDR3 sequences, approximately 64% seen once; the top ten hold about 7.3%. Sequencing used cultured T cells, either the whole culture or a sorted T cell fraction (not recorded which). Subset noted: Tr1-enriched cell product generated in vitro against host alloantigens. These receptor sequences come from a human donor in good health.

The chain recombines TRBV4-1 with TRBJ2-5, with 10 nucleotides matching TRBD2. V gave up 0 bases and J gave up 3 bases; unmatched junction bases: 4. CDR3 size: 16 residues. Per germline, CDR1 MGHRA and CDR2 YSYEKL. CDR3 in amino acids: CASSQDRAGGEETQYF. The CDR3 bases are TGCGCCAGCAGCCAAGATCGAGCGGGAGGGGAAGAGACCCAGTACTTC.

The V and J genes are TRBV10-3 and TRBJ1-2, with 11 nucleotides matching TRBD1. The junction had 9 bases not matched to a gene; V was cut back by 6 bases and J by 3 bases. Germline V CDR1 and CDR2: ENHRY, SYGVKD. This CDR3 spans 16 amino acids. This CDR3 is CAISSQGTGGDYGYTF. The CDR3 DNA is TGTGCCATCAGCAGCCAAGGGACAGGGGGGGACTATGGCTACACCTTC.

The chain is built from TRBV7-9 and TRBJ1-2, with D possibly matching TRBD1 (6 bases). CDR1 and CDR2 (germline): SEHNR, FQNEAQ (reference sequence). The V end was cut by 1 base, the J end by 10 bases, with 13 bases between. CDR3 size: 13 residues. CDR3 sequence reads: CASSLEGVSDYTF. CDR3 sequence (DNA): TGTGCCAGCAGCTTAGAGGGGGTGTCTGACTACACCTTC. Filled out from reference TRBV7-9 and TRBJ1-2, the complete variable domain reads DTGVSQNPRHKITKRGQNVTFRCDPISEHNRLYWYRQTLGQGPEFLTYFQNEAQLEKSRLLSDRFSAERPKGSFSTLEIQRTEQGDSAMYLCASSLEGVSDYTFGSGTRLTVV.

The chain's CDR3 is CASSPGTGLDGYTF. CDR3 DNA sequence: TGTGCCAGCAGTCCAGGGACAGGGCTTGATGGCTACACCTTC. The V and J genes are TRBV27 and TRBJ1-2; 9 bases are shared with TRBD1. CDR3 length: 14 residues. V was pared by 5 bases and J by 6 bases, with 7 bases of the junction left unmatched. Germline CDR1 and CDR2: MNHEY and SMNVEV (reference sequence).

V and J are TRBV7-2 and TRBJ2-5, with TRBD2 identical over 9 bases. This CDR3 has 15 residues. The germline V gene encodes CDR1 SGHTA and CDR2 FQGNSA. Germline trimming cut 5 bases from V and 5 bases from J; bases unmatched to any gene: 9. The CDR3 protein is CASSMSGRSLETQYF. In DNA form, the CDR3 reads TGTGCCAGCAGCATGAGCGGGAGGAGTTTGGAGACCCAGTACTTC. The full variable domain, its missing parts supplied by reference TRBV7-2 and TRBJ2-5, is GAGVSQSPSNKVTEKGKDVELRCDPISGHTALYWYRQSLGQGLEFLIYFQGNSAPDKSGLPSDRFSAERTGGSVSTLTIQRTQQEDSAVYLCASSMSGRSLETQYFGPGTRLLVL.

The chain recombines TRBV20-1 with TRBJ2-1; TRBD2 agrees at 10 bases. J lost 9 bases, V lost 4 bases, and 12 bases had no gene match. CDR3 length: 15 amino acids. The germline V gene encodes CDR1 DFQATT and CDR2 SNEGSKA (reference sequence). The DNA of the CDR3 is TGCAGTGCTAAGAGCGGGAGGGTCCTTTACGGTGAGCAGTTCTTC. Protein product: CSAKSGRVLYGEQFF.

Written as DNA, the CDR3 is TGCGCCAGCAGCTCTAGCGGGAGGCTCACCTACGAGCAGTACTTC. Its protein product is CASSSSGRLTYEQYF. The chain carries TRBV5-1 and TRBJ2-7, with 11 bases aligning to TRBD2. V shed 3 bases and J 2 bases; nucleotides not matched to a gene: 4. This CDR3 is 15 amino acids long. From germline, CDR1 is SGHRS and CDR2 YFSETQ.

The chain combines TRBV5-1 with TRBJ2-1, with 13 bases aligning to TRBD2. The CDR3 runs to 16 residues. After removal of 4 bases from V and 5 bases from J, the junction contained 6 bases not matched to a gene. Germline V lookup: CDR1 SGHRS, CDR2 YFSETQ. The CDR3 DNA is TGCGCCAGCAGCCTCGGGGGACTAGCGGGGAACAATGAGCAGTTCTTC. It translates to CASSLGGLAGNNEQFF.

This clonotype was recorded a few times. The chain's CDR3 is CASRYQGGGELFF. The DNA for the CDR3 is TGTGCCAGCAGATACCAGGGAGGCGGGGAGCTGTTTTTT. This sequence joins TRBV6-5 and TRBJ2-2, with a possible D match to TRBD2 (6 bases). CDR1 and CDR2 (germline): MNHEY, SVGAGI. V shed 6 bases and J shed 7 bases, with 12 bases lying between them. The CDR3 totals 13 residues.

The chain joins TRBV27 to TRBJ1-1; tentative D call: TRBD1 (6 bases). Germline V gene lookup returns CDR1 MNHEY and CDR2 SMNVEV (reference sequence). The germline V and J ends were trimmed by 6 bases and 4 bases, with 15 bases remaining between them. The CDR3 has 14 residues. The CDR3 is CASRPIGGGTEAFF. DNA of the CDR3: TGTGCCAGCAGACCGATCGGGGGCGGCACTGAAGCTTTCTTT.

The rearrangement uses TRBV20-1 and TRBJ2-7; D possibly corresponds to TRBD2 (6 bases). Germline V gives CDR1 DFQATT, CDR2 SNEGSKA (reference sequence). Trimming took off 3 bases at V and 3 bases at J, with 12 bases between the two ends. The CDR3 loop spans 13 amino acids. The CDR3 protein is CSASTGEGYEQYF. The CDR3 bases are TGCAGTGCTAGCACGGGAGAAGGCTACGAGCAGTACTTC.

This clonotype was detected a few times. The chain uses TRBV7-3 and TRBJ2-2; 10 nucleotides line up with TRBD2. The ends lost 5 bases at V and 5 bases at J; junction bases unmatched: 5. The CDR3 runs to 15 residues. The V gene's germline CDR1 is SGHTA and CDR2 FQGTGA. The CDR3 nucleotides are TGTGCCAGCAGCATTATAGCGGGAGGTACCGGGGAGCTGTTTTTT. It yields the protein CASSIIAGGTGELFF. The full variable domain, completed using reference TRBV7-3 and TRBJ2-2, is GAGVSQTPSNKVTEKGKYVELRCDPISGHTALYWYRQSLGQGPEFLIYFQGTGAADDSGLPNDRFFAVRPEGSVSTLKIQRTERGDSAVYLCASSIIAGGTGELFFGEGSRLTVL.

The rearrangement uses TRBV20-1 and TRBJ2-7, with a possible D match to TRBD2 (6 bases). CDR3 length: 14 residues. Per germline, CDR1 DFQATT and CDR2 SNEGSKA (reference sequence). Between the trimmed V and J ends, which lost 4 bases and 5 bases, there was a span of 18 bases. The DNA of the CDR3 is TGCAGTGCTAAACTTTCGACTAGTTCCCACGAGCAGTACTTC. This sequence encodes CSAKLSTSSHEQYF.

This chain's CDR3 is CASRSSGTSGNEQFF. The CDR3 bases are TGTGCCAGCAGAAGCTCCGGGACTAGCGGGAATGAGCAGTTCTTC. The chain joins TRBV12-3 or TRBV12-4 to TRBJ2-1, with TRBD2 identical over 12 bases. The CDR3 consists of 15 residues. The ends lost 6 bases at V and 7 bases at J; junction bases unmatched: 7.

This clonotype was seen more than once but under ten times. The V gene is TRBV4-2, the J gene TRBJ2-7; 13 bases are a match to TRBD2. This CDR3 has 14 amino acids. Germline assignment: CDR1 LGHNA and CDR2 YNFKEQ. The ends lost 6 bases at V and 6 bases at J; junction bases unmatched: 5. CDR3: CASSSRTSGGEQYF. The CDR3 DNA reads as TGTGCCAGCAGTTCCCGGACTAGCGGGGGCGAGCAGTACTTC.

The chain recombines TRBV10-1 with TRBJ1-1; D may be TRBD1 (5 bases). The V gene lost 6 bases and the J gene lost 3 bases, with 11 bases spanning the gap. The CDR3 totals 13 residues. The V gene's germline CDR1 is WNHNN and CDR2 SYGVQD (reference sequence). The DNA for the CDR3 is TGCGCCAGCAGCTCGGGACTAGACACTGAAGCTTTCTTT. As protein: CASSSGLDTEAFF.

The rearrangement joins TRBV29-1 to TRBJ2-5; 7 nucleotides agree with TRBD1. V gave up 4 bases and J gave up 3 bases; unmatched junction bases: 14. The CDR3 contains 16 residues. The germline V gene has CDR1 SQVTM and CDR2 ANQGSEA. Here the CDR3 reads CSVALDRATGKETQYF. DNA of the CDR3: TGCAGCGTTGCGCTCGACCGAGCGACAGGGAAAGAGACCCAGTACTTC.

The J gene is TRBJ2-3, the V gene TRBV5-5; a possible D gene is TRBD2 (6 bases). This CDR3 comprises 13 residues. The germline V gene encodes CDR1 SGHKS and CDR2 YYEKEE (reference sequence). V was shortened by 5 bases and J by 4 bases, with 11 bases between the two germline ends. In DNA form, the CDR3 reads TGTGCCAGCAGTTACGGGGGAGCAGATACGCAGTATTTT. It yields the protein CASSYGGADTQYF.